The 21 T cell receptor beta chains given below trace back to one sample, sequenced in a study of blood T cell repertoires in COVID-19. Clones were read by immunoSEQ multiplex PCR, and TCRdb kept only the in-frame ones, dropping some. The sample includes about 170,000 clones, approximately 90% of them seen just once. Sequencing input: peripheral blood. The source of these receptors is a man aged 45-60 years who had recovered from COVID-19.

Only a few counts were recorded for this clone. The CDR3 protein is CASSSGTGPISTDTQYF. The CDR3 region has the DNA TGTGCCAGCAGTTCCGGGACAGGACCTATTAGCACAGATACGCAGTATTTT. The chain combines TRBV6-2 or TRBV6-3 with TRBJ2-3, with 8 bases identical to TRBD1. With 4 bases clipped from V and 0 bases from J, the junction kept 9 bases outside the gene matches. The V gene's germline CDR1 is MNHEY and CDR2 SVGEGT. This CDR3 is built from 17 residues.

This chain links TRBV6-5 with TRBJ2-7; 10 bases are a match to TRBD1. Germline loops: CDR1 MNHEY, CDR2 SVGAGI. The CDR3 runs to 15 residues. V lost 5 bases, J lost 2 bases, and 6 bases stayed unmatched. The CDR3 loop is CASSRPGQGTYEQYF. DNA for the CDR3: TGTGCCAGCAGTCGCCCGGGACAGGGGACCTACGAGCAGTACTTC.

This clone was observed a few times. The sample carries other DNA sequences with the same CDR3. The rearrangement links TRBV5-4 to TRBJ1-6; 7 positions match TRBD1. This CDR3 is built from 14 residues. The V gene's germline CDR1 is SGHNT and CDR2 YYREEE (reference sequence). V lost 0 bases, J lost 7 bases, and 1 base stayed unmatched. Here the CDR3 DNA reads TGTGCCAGCAGCTTGGGACAGGGAAATTCACCCCTCCACTTT. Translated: CASSLGQGNSPLHF. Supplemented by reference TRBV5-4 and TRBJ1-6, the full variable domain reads ETGVTQSPTHLIKTRGQQVTLRCSSQSGHNTVSWYQQALGQGPQFIFQYYREEENGRGNFPPRFSGLQFPNYSSELNVNALELDDSALYLCASSLGQGNSPLHFGNGTRLTVT.

The CDR3 loop reads CASSLGQGGNTGELFF. CDR3 nucleotides: TGTGCCAGCAGCTTAGGGCAGGGGGGGAACACCGGGGAGCTGTTTTTT. The V call is TRBV7-2, the J call TRBJ2-2, with D perhaps TRBD1 (7 bases). This CDR3 is built from 16 residues. The V end was cut by 1 base, the J end by 1 base, with 10 bases between. CDR1 is SGHTA, CDR2 FQGNSA, per germline.

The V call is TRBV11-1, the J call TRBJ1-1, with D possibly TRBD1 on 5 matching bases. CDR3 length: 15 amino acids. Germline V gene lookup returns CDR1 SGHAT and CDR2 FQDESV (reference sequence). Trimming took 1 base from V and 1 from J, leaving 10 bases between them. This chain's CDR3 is CASSLELGRNTEAFF. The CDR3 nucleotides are TGTGCCAGCAGCTTAGAACTGGGGCGGAACACTGAAGCTTTCTTT.

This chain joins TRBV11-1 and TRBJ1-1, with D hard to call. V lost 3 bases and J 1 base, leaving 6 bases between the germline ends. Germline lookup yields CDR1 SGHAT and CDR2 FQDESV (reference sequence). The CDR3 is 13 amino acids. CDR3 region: CASSLSGNTEAFF. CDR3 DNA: TGTGCCAGCAGCTTGTCGGGGAACACTGAAGCTTTCTTT.

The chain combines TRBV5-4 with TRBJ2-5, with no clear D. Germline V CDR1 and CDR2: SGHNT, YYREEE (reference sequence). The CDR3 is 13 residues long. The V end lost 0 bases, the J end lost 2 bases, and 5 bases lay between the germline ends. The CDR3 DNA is TGTGCCAGCAGCTTGGGGCGGCAAGAGACCCAGTACTTC. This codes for CASSLGRQETQYF.

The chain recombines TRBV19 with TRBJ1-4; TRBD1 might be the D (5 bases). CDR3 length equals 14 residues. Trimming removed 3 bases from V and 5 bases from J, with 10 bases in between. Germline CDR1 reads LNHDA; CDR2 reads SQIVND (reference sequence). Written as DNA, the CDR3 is TGTGCCAGTAGTATCAACAGGTTCAATGAAAAACTGTTTTTT. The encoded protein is CASSINRFNEKLFF.

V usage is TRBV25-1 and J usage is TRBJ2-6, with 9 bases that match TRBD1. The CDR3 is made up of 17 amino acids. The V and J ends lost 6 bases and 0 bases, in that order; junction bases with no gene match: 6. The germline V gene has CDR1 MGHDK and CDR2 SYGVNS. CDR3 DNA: TGTGCCAGCAGACCGGGACAGGGAGACTCTGGGGCCAACGTCCTGACTTTC. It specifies CASRPGQGDSGANVLTF.

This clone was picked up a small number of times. DNA of the CDR3: TGTGCCAGTAGTATGGGGACAGGGGGTCACTACGAGCAGTACTTC. Amino acids: CASSMGTGGHYEQYF. This rearrangement joins TRBV19 to TRBJ2-7, with 11 bases matching TRBD1. The germline CDR1 and CDR2 sequences are LNHDA and SQIVND (reference sequence). The V and J ends lost 3 bases and 3 bases, in that order; junction bases with no gene match: 4. CDR3 length equals 15 residues.

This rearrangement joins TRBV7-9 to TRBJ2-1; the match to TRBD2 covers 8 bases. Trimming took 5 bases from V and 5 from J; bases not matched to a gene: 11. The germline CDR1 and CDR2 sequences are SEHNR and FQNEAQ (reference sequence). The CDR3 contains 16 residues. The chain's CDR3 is CASSPTGTRRHNEQFF. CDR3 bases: TGTGCCAGCAGCCCAACCGGGACTAGGAGACACAATGAGCAGTTCTTC.

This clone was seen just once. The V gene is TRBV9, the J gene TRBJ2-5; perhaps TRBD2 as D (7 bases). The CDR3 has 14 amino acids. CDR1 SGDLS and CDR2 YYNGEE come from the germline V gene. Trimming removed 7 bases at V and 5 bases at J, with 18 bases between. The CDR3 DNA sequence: TGTGCCAGCGGACGGGCGGGGGCTAGGGAGACCCAGTACTTC. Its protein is CASGRAGARETQYF.

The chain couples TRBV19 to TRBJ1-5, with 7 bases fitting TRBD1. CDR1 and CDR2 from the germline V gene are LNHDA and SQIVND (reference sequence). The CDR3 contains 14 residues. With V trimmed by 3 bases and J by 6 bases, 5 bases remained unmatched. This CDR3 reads CASSIGGGGQPQHF. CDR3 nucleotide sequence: TGTGCCAGTAGTATCGGAGGGGGCGGTCAGCCCCAGCATTTT.

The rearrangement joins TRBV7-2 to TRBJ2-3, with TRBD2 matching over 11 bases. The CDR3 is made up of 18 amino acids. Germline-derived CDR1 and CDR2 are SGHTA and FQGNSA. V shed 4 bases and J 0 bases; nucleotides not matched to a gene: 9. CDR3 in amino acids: CASSSRTSGSLSTDTQYF. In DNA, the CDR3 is TGTGCCAGCAGCTCCCGAACTAGCGGGAGCCTTAGCACAGATACGCAGTATTTT.

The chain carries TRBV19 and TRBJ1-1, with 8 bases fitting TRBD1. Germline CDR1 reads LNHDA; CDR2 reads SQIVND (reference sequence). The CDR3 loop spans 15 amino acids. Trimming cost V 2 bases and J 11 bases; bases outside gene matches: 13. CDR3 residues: CASSISLPGQATAFF. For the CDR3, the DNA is TGTGCCAGTAGTATATCCCTCCCGGGACAGGCGACTGCTTTCTTT.

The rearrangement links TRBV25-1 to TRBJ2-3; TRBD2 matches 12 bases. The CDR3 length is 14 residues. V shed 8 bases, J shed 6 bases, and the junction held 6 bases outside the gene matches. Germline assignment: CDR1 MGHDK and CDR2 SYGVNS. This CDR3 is CASSTSGSWDTQYF. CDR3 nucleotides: TGTGCCAGCTCGACTAGCGGGAGCTGGGATACGCAGTATTTT.

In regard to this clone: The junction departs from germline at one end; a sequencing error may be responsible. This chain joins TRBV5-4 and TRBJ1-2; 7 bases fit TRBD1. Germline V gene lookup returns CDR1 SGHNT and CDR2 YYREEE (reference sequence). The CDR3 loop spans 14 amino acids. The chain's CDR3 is CASSYAGDSSSPAF. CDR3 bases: TGTGCCAGCAGCTATGCAGGGGACAGTTCTTCCCCGGCCTTC.

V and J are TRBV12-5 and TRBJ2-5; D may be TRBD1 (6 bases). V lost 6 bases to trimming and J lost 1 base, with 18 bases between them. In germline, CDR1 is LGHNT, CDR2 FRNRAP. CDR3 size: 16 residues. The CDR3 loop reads CASGTGQGVAQETQYF. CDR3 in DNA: TGTGCTAGTGGAACAGGGCAAGGGGTCGCCCAAGAGACCCAGTACTTC.

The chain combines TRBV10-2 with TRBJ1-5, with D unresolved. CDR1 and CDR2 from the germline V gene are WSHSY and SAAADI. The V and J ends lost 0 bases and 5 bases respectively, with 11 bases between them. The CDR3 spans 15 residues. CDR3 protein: CASSESRGSDQPQHF. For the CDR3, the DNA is TGCGCCAGCAGTGAGTCAAGAGGGTCGGATCAGCCCCAGCATTTT.

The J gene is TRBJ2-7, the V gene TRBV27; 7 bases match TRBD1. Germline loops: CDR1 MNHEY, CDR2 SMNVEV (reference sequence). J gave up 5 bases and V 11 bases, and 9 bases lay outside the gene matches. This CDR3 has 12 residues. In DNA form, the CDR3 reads TGTGCCCGACAGGGTAGTGTCGACGAGCAGTACTTC. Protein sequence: CARQGSVDEQYF.

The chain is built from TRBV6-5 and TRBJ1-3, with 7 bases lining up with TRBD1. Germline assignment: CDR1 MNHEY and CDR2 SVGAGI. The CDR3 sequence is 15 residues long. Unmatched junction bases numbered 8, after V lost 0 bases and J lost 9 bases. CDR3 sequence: CASSYSWQGGSTIYF. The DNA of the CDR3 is TGTGCCAGCAGTTACTCGTGGCAGGGGGGCTCCACCATATATTTT.